This T cell receptor beta chain emerged from a study of identical twins. After removal of 3 bases from V and 8 bases from J, the junction contained 8 bases not matched to a gene. There are 13 residues in the CDR3. Germline V gives CDR1 SQVTM, CDR2 ANQGSEA. This clonotype appeared a few times. What it recognizes is unknown. Whole-study results and caveats: Out-of-frame beta chain sequences displayed weaker excess sharing between twins.

TCRdb reprocessed the 5' RACE reads via MiXCR and lists one record per CDR3 protein. The data contain roughly 1,500,000 distinct CDR3 sequences, about 32% of them seen just once; the ten biggest clones take up 0.25% to 0.3%. This sequence was found in a newborn girl in good health. Sequencing was carried out using cord blood. This rearrangement joins TRBV29-1 to TRBJ1-2; 8 bases align to TRBD1. The CDR3 DNA follows: TGCAGCGTTGATTGGCAGGGGGCTAGAGGCTACACCTTC. Protein: CSVDWQGARGYTF. Using reference TRBV29-1 and TRBJ1-2 for the parts outside the CDR3, the full variable domain is SAVISQKPSRDICQRGTSLTIQCQVDSQVTMMFWYRQQPGQSLTLIATANQGSEATYESGFVIDKFPISRPNLTFSTLTVSNMSPEDSSIYLCSVDWQGARGYTFGSGTRLTVV.